This paragraph covers one T cell receptor (beta chain) sequence. Antigen unknown. The junction departs from the called germline gene at one end, perhaps through a read error. The data were obtained in a study of cytomegalovirus exposure and HLA in healthy donors. This CDR3 contains 16 residues. The germline CDR1 and CDR2 sequences are SEHNR and FQNEAQ (reference sequence). Notes on the study in general: A missense DCLRE1C variant was associated with V- and J-gene trimming of TCR beta chains in a later analysis, and an independent cohort replicated the association.

PCR was performed using 60 Vbeta and 13 Jbeta primers. Assay: immunoSEQ multiplex PCR; the TCRdb copy retains only in-frame clones and omits some. This repertoire shows more than 90,000 clones, about four fifths found once; its top ten account for less than 4.5%. Sequencing used PBMCs. This TCR was recovered from a woman in her seventies in good health and CMV-seropositive. The chain uses TRBV7-9 and TRBJ1-2, with D perhaps TRBD1 (5 bases). This CDR3 is CSSTSGGTQGRYGYTF. The CDR3 DNA sequence: TGTTCCAGCACCTCTGGGGGGACTCAAGGACGCTATGGCTACACCTTC. Drawing the rest from reference TRBV7-9 and TRBJ1-2, the complete variable domain is DTGVSQNPRHKITKRGQNVTFRCDPISEHNRLYWYRQTLGQGPEFLTYFQNEAQLEKSRLLSDRFSAERPKGSFSTLEIQRTEQGDSAMYLCSSTSGGTQGRYGYTFGSGTRLTVV.